The T cell receptor beta chain described here comes from a study of blood T cell repertoires in COVID-19. On the study more broadly: From T cells, B-cell-depleted T cells, or PBMCs came the material, which was cDNA or gDNA.

Sequenced by immunoSEQ multiplex PCR; TCRdb stores in-frame clones only, minus some. The sample has around 170,000 clones; around 88% are singletons. CDR1 and CDR2 from the germline V gene are SQVTM and ANQGSEA. V lost 6 bases, J lost 7 bases, and 13 bases lay in between. The CDR3 has 12 amino acids. This clone has only one observation. Enrollees, about 18 to 90 years old, lived in fewer than 25 US areas. The clonotype comes from a woman between 25 and 40 years old who had recovered from COVID-19. Sequencing used PBMCs or T cells enriched from blood (not recorded which). This chain joins TRBV29-1 and TRBJ2-1, with a tentative D call TRBD1 (5 bases). Written as DNA, the CDR3 is TGCAGCGTCAATCAGCAGGGTAATGAGCAGTTCTTC. The encoded protein is CSVNQQGNEQFF.